Below, one T cell receptor (beta chain) is given with its context. Its specific antigen is unknown. It has no much larger one-base neighbor in the sample; base qualities were not kept. The sample originates from a study of T cell clonotyping in hematopoietic cell transplantation (dated by TCRdb to about 2021). Background for the entire study: In the study, 135 blood samples were gathered from 40 or so consecutive transplant recipients and their related donors. Recruitment of patients was conducted between September 2015 and January 2017, and follow-up was continued until late 2020 or death. Study-level results and caveats: Broader TCR repertoire diversity after transplant was predicted by Inverse Simpson Index values from donors and from recipients before transplant. Sample size was limited, and cells were not sorted, so CD4 and CD8 repertoire contributions could not be separated. Only a small fraction of recipient repertoires overlapped donor repertoires, with over 95% appearing de novo at the given depth. After transplant, TCR diversity in recipients dropped, and pathologically expanded clonotypes increased progressively from day 30 to day 180.

The junction shows trimming of 6 bases on V and 0 bases on J, plus 12 bases between the germline ends. Its CDR3 holds 14 amino acids, cysteine through phenylalanine. Only the CDR3 portion is preserved as DNA: 42 bases, with reading frame beginning at the first base. Sequences MNHEY (CDR1) and SMNVEV (CDR2) are obtained from the germline V gene (reference sequence). With the immunoSEQ assay, which is a bias-controlled multiplex PCR relying on V- and J-specific primers, TCR beta CDR3 regions were amplified from genomic DNA. In a second PCR step, the CDR3 amplicons were tagged with a proprietary barcode plus Illumina adapter sequences. CDR3 libraries were sequenced on an Illumina MiSeq instrument. As for the authors' bioinformatics: Export and quality control were handled in immunoSEQ Analyzer 3.0, while downstream analyses relied on R Bioconductor and Immunarch. Repertoire metrics were calculated using only productive rearrangements within the normalized downsampled data set. Clonotypes larger than 5 templates in the normalized cohort were defined as pathologically expanded. The Inverse Simpson Index served as the measure of repertoire diversity. To capture all clonotypes, the CMV-specificity analyses were run on the non-normalized data set. Here the immuneACCESS table is served through TCRdb, limited to in-frame sequences with V and J called. Missing clones are a known gap in these copies; in checked studies unresolved V genes cover under half, and the rest lacks a known reason. The V and J calls and clone size are taken from that table; D and trimming were inferred from the DNA. This sample holds more than 5,000 clones; approximately 89% were observed only once. Under 30% of the sample is held by the ten biggest clonotypes.

Read against the paper, the sample's time point label means: 100 days after allo-HCT. Blood samples were obtained from recipients approximately 28 days before transplant and at days 30, 100 and 180 after transplant. Nuclei Lysis Solution was used to extract genomic DNA from fresh or cryopreserved unfractionated peripheral blood mononuclear cells. The rearrangement combines TRBV27 with TRBJ2-7; D gene: possibly TRBD2, on 5 matching bases. The sample in question was peripheral blood mononuclear cells, obtained 100 days after allogeneic stem cell transplant. This clonotype was obtained from a male patient aged 70 to 85 who had an allogeneic stem cell transplant from an unrelated donor, so T cells may come from the graft donor. Some clones in this sample may be carry-over from other donors' samples. The CDR3 corresponds to CASSRVGSSYEQYF. The nucleotide sequence is given as TGTGCCAGCAGCCGGGTAGGGAGCTCCTACGAGCAGTACTTC.